These T cell receptor beta chains were read from a single sample in a study of OX40 agonist ivuxolimab in advanced cancers. TCRdb's copy holds only in-frame clones and misses some; the assay was immunoSEQ multiplex PCR. This sample carries 48,000 or so clones, about 88% of them seen once, and the ten largest clones take roughly a tenth. The sequenced sample was CD4+ or CD8+ T cells sorted from blood, obtained in a trial of the OX40 agonist ivuxolimab. These receptors originate from an adult with an advanced solid tumor such as melanoma, head and neck, liver or kidney cancer. Each CDR3 is given with its conserved first and last residue. The D gene is left open where the match is weak. Clone size, where shown, is once, few, many, or a class for clones that have expanded.

>TRBJ2-3|.|TRBV7-9|.|12
CASSQSTDTQYF
TGTGCCAGCAGTCAAAGCACAGATACGCAGTATTTT
>TRBJ2-7|TRBD2|TRBV5-1|.|15
CASSLALADDYEQYF
TGCGCCAGCAGCTTGGCACTAGCGGATGACTACGAGCAGTACTTC
>TRBJ2-7|.|TRBV4-2|.|15
CASSQDPGLSYEQYF
TGTGCCAGCAGCCAAGATCCGGGTCTCTCCTACGAGCAGTACTTC
>TRBJ2-1|TRBD2|TRBV7-2|.|14
CASTALAGINEQFF
TGTGCCAGCACAGCTCTAGCGGGTATCAATGAGCAGTTCTTC
>TRBJ2-6|.|TRBV30|.|15
CAWSVHASGANVLTF
TGTGCCTGGAGTGTACACGCCTCTGGGGCCAACGTCCTGACTTTC
>TRBJ2-1|TRBD2|TRBV27|.|14
CASSQLAGGREQFF
TGTGCCAGCAGCCAACTAGCGGGAGGGAGGGAGCAGTTCTTC
>TRBJ2-7|.|TRBV10-3|few|12
CAIRTFSYEQYF
TGTGCCATCAGAACTTTCTCCTACGAGCAGTACTTC
>TRBJ1-4|TRBD1|TRBV6-1|.|15
CASSEMTGQDEKLFF
TGTGCCAGCAGTGAAATGACAGGGCAAGATGAAAAACTGTTTTTT
>TRBJ2-2|.|TRBV11-3|.|15
CASSPWTRRGGELFF
TGTGCCAGCAGCCCATGGACCCGGAGGGGCGGGGAGCTGTTTTTT
>TRBJ2-1|TRBD2|TRBV5-1|.|15
CASSSGTSGGNEQFF
TGCGCCAGCAGCAGCGGGACTAGCGGGGGCAATGAGCAGTTCTTC
>TRBJ1-5|TRBD1|TRBV29-1|.|13
CSVARGTDQPQHF
TGCAGCGTCGCCAGGGGGACTGATCAGCCCCAGCATTTT
>TRBJ2-3|.|TRBV7-9|.|13
CASSLQGADTQYF
TGTGCCAGCAGCCTACAGGGTGCAGATACGCAGTATTTT
>TRBJ2-1|TRBD2|TRBV30|.|12
CAETSGSSEQFF
TGTGCCGAGACTAGCGGGAGTAGTGAGCAGTTCTTC
>TRBJ1-2|.|TRBV4-1|.|16
CASSQGRAGSLYGYTF
TGCGCCAGCAGCCAAGGAAGGGCGGGTTCCCTCTATGGCTACACCTTC
>TRBJ2-1|.|TRBV7-8|.|13
CASSFNRDNEQFF
TGTGCCAGCAGCTTTAACAGGGACAATGAGCAGTTCTTC
>TRBJ2-7|TRBD2|TRBV5-1|.|15
CASSLGGLGSYEQYF
TGCGCCAGCAGCTTGGGCGGACTAGGCTCCTACGAGCAGTACTTC
>TRBJ2-5|TRBD2|TRBV30|.|13
CACTRTSQETQYF
TGTGCCTGTACTAGGACTAGCCAAGAGACCCAGTACTTC
>TRBJ1-4|.|TRBV25-1|.|16
CASGSPETSTNEKLFF
TGTGCCAGTGGGAGCCCAGAAACATCAACTAATGAAAAACTGTTTTTT
>TRBJ2-7|.|TRBV11-2|.|11
CASSLTYEQYF
TGTGCCAGCAGCTTAACCTACGAGCAGTACTTC
>TRBJ1-5|.|TRBV18|.|16
CASSFFGADSNQPQHF
TGTGCCAGCTCATTCTTCGGGGCCGATAGCAATCAGCCCCAGCATTTT
>TRBJ1-5|TRBD1|TRBV11-2|.|14
CASSPTGSNQPQHF
TGTGCCAGCAGCCCGACAGGGAGCAATCAGCCCCAGCATTTT
>TRBJ2-1|.|TRBV7-9|.|14
CASSYGDSGNEQFF
TGTGCCAGCAGCTATGGGGACTCTGGCAATGAGCAGTTCTTC
>TRBJ1-2|.|TRBV6-4|.|13
CASSGVRGSGYTF
TGTGCCAGCAGTGGGGTCAGGGGAAGTGGCTACACCTTC
>TRBJ1-4|TRBD1|TRBV28|.|14
CASSGGTGGNSVFF
TGTGCCAGCAGTGGTGGGACAGGGGGCAATTCAGTGTTTTTT
>TRBJ2-2|.|TRBV25-1|.|11
CASSEIGELFF
TGTGCCAGCAGTGAAATTGGGGAGCTGTTTTTT
>TRBJ1-4|.|TRBV11-2|.|15
CASSLGGATNEKLFF
TGTGCCAGCAGCTTAGGAGGGGCGACCAATGAAAAACTGTTTTTT
>TRBJ2-6|.|TRBV27|few|18
CASSLTPDPFSGANVLTF
TGTGCCAGCAGTCTAACCCCCGACCCCTTCTCTGGGGCCAACGTCCTGACTTTC
>TRBJ2-7|.|TRBV5-1|.|13
CASSLPRTYEQYF
TGCGCCAGCAGCTTGCCTCGGACCTACGAGCAGTACTTC
>TRBJ2-3|.|TRBV2|.|14
CASRATGEADTQYF
TGTGCCAGCAGAGCCACAGGGGAGGCAGATACGCAGTATTTT
>TRBJ2-3|.|TRBV13|.|12
CASSEERDTQYF
TGTGCCAGCAGTGAAGAGAGGGATACGCAGTATTTT
>TRBJ1-5|.|TRBV6-5|.|13
CASSYSGEQPQHF
TGTGCCAGCAGTTACTCCGGGGAACAGCCCCAGCATTTT
>TRBJ2-3|.|TRBV7-9|.|14
CASSRNRQRNTQYF
TGTGCCAGCAGCCGAAACAGGCAACGTAATACGCAGTATTTT
>TRBJ2-3|.|TRBV7-8|.|14
CASSPRGGTDTQYF
TGTGCCAGCAGCCCGAGAGGTGGGACAGATACGCAGTATTTT
>TRBJ2-5|TRBD1|TRBV5-4|.|14
CASSYWDRQETQYF
TGTGCCAGCAGCTATTGGGACAGACAAGAGACCCAGTACTTC
>TRBJ2-1|.|TRBV9|once|16
CASSVDGIGGSNEQFF
TGTGCCAGCAGCGTAGATGGCATTGGGGGGAGCAATGAGCAGTTCTTC
>TRBJ2-2|.|TRBV27|.|16
CATTLLGHRGTGELFF
TGTGCCACCACTCTCCTTGGACATCGCGGGACCGGGGAGCTGTTTTTT
>TRBJ2-1|.|TRBV28|.|15
CASTFSNRGDNEQFF
TGTGCCAGCACTTTTAGTAATAGGGGGGACAATGAGCAGTTCTTC
>TRBJ2-2|.|TRBV21-1|.|22
CASSKGGSRGKGLAGVTGELFF
TGTGCCAGCAGCAAAGGGGGAAGCAGGGGGAAAGGTCTAGCGGGAGTCACCGGGGAGCTGTTTTTT
>TRBJ1-1|TRBD1|TRBV19|few|15
CASLMGGTANTEAFF
TGTGCCAGCCTGATGGGCGGGACAGCGAACACTGAAGCTTTCTTT
>TRBJ1-2|TRBD1|TRBV28|.|14
CASSQDRVNYGYTF
TGTGCCAGCAGCCAGGACAGGGTAAACTATGGCTACACCTTC
>TRBJ2-7|.|TRBV5-1|.|15
CASRGGAGSTYEQYF
TGCGCCAGCAGGGGGGGGGCAGGAAGCACCTACGAGCAGTACTTC
>TRBJ2-2|TRBD1|TRBV19|.|17
CASTSDRGSRGTGELFF
TGTGCCAGTACCTCCGACAGGGGATCGCGCGGCACCGGGGAGCTGTTTTTT
>TRBJ2-1|TRBD2|TRBV4-2|.|16
CASSQGEGLAGNEQFF
TGTGCCAGCAGCCAAGGCGAGGGACTAGCGGGGAATGAGCAGTTCTTC
>TRBJ2-4|.|TRBV23-1|.|19
CASPIQHAGQPVAKNIQYF
TGCGCCAGCCCCATTCAGCACGCCGGGCAGCCCGTAGCCAAAAACATTCAGTACTTC
>TRBJ2-3|.|TRBV27|.|13
CASSPTGADTQYF
TGTGCCAGCAGTCCGACAGGAGCAGATACGCAGTATTTT
>TRBJ2-5|.|TRBV30|.|13
CAWKWGAWETQYF
TGTGCCTGGAAATGGGGGGCTTGGGAGACCCAGTACTTC
>TRBJ2-5|.|TRBV5-1|.|14
CASSLGTLQETQYF
TGCGCCAGCAGCCTCGGGACATTACAAGAGACCCAGTACTTC
>TRBJ2-1|TRBD2|TRBV18|.|16
CASSIDLAGGYNEQFF
TGTGCCAGCTCAATAGACCTAGCGGGAGGCTACAATGAGCAGTTCTTC
>TRBJ2-3|TRBD2|TRBV7-3|.|14
CASSGSAGGLTQYF
TGTGCCAGCAGCGGGAGCGCGGGAGGGCTTACGCAGTATTTT
>TRBJ1-6|TRBD1|TRBV30|.|13
CAWNRDSNSPLHF
TGTGCCTGGAACCGGGACAGCAATTCACCCCTCCACTTT
>TRBJ1-5|TRBD1|TRBV6-6|.|15
CASRNTGAGGQPQHF
TGTGCCAGCAGGAATACAGGGGCGGGGGGTCAGCCCCAGCATTTT
>TRBJ2-3|TRBD2|TRBV30|once|15
CAWSGIAGFTDTQYF
TGTGCCTGGAGTGGGATAGCGGGCTTCACAGATACGCAGTATTTT
>TRBJ2-7|.|TRBV9|.|15
CASSVGGDLNGEQYF
TGTGCCAGCAGCGTAGGAGGGGACCTTAACGGGGAGCAGTACTTC
>TRBJ2-3|.|TRBV30|once|13
CAWSRRGADTQYF
TGTGCCTGGAGTCGCAGGGGCGCAGATACGCAGTATTTT
>TRBJ2-7|.|TRBV10-3|.|12
CAITGSGDEQYF
TGTGCCATCACAGGTTCAGGAGACGAGCAGTACTTC
>TRBJ2-7|.|TRBV6-5|.|15
CASSYRGLSSYEQYF
TGTGCCAGCAGTTACCGAGGGTTGAGCTCCTACGAGCAGTACTTC
>TRBJ1-4|.|TRBV18|.|13
CASSPTEGEKLFF
TGTGCCAGCTCACCAACCGAGGGGGAAAAACTGTTTTTT